This paragraph covers one T cell receptor beta chain sequence. Its cognate antigen is unknown. This entry is derived from a study of cytomegalovirus exposure and HLA in healthy donors. Study in general: In an earlier analysis, around 100 million unique TCR beta sequences were found from some 200 million T cells.

60 Vbeta and 13 Jbeta primers were used in PCR. The method was immunoSEQ multiplex PCR; TCRdb's version includes in-frame clones alone and lacks a portion of them. The repertoire consists of about 150,000 clones, with under 85% occurring once and the leading ten covering roughly 2.8%. The study's findings and limits: Reports state that TCR beta sequences accurately predicted most subjects' HLA-A and HLA-B alleles.

The length of the CDR3 is 14 residues. CDR1 and CDR2 (germline): WNHNN, SYGVQD (reference sequence). V lost 3 bases and J lost 0, with 8 bases in between. J is TRBJ1-2 and V is TRBV10-1; D is unclear. Sequencing was performed on PBMCs. This clonotype was obtained from a man between 18 and 35 years old in good health and CMV-seronegative. The CDR3 DNA reads TGCGCCAGCAGTGAAATAGCCACTAACTATGGCTACACCTTC. As protein: CASSEIATNYGYTF.